This section outlines one T cell receptor beta chain sequence together with its context. The antigen is not known. The CDR3 is 18 amino acids. With 0 bases clipped from V and 4 bases from J, the junction kept 11 bases outside the gene matches. Germline CDR1 is LNHNV and CDR2 is YYDKDF (reference sequence). Sorted regulatory T cells were CD4-positive, CD25-high and CD127-low or negative. The data were obtained in a study of B cell selection in AIRE deficiency. Study conclusions and caveats: Of a few thousand shared Treg TCRbeta sequences, under 35% were healthy-only, 9.3% patient-only. In TCRBV usage, CDR3 length and diversity, patient Tconv and Treg cells matched healthy donors. About 30.6% of healthy-shared Treg sequences were found among patient Tconv cells.

Libraries were prepared by immunoSEQ multiplex PCR; TCRdb keeps only in-frame clonotypes and omits some of them. The sample lists roughly 14,000 clones; roughly 91% were seen once. The sequence derives from a human donor with AIRE deficiency. The sample taken for sequencing was Tregs sorted from PBMCs. The rearrangement joins TRBV15 to TRBJ2-1; TRBD2 matches at 8 bases. The CDR3: CATSRDRGASGQYNEQFF. CDR3 DNA sequence: TGTGCCACCAGCAGAGATAGAGGGGCTAGCGGGCAATACAATGAGCAGTTCTTC.